This TCR beta chain was captured in a study of blood T cells in healthy people across ages. Overall study: Researchers report that template switching captured about one barcoded beta molecule per two T cells. Study-wide results and caveats: Diversity of TCR beta per million T cells declined in a roughly linear way with age. Expanded clonotype changes were possibly confounded by unknown donor CMV status.

Note on this clonotype: What it recognizes is unknown.

A second PCR of 7 to 11 cycles used a sample-barcoded 5' primer and a J-beta primer mix. TCRdb passed the 5' RACE reads through MiXCR, listing each CDR3 protein once. The data hold more than 650,000 distinct CDR3 sequences, with 22% observed a single time. The sample consisted of blood. This clonotype originated in a man aged 65 to 85 in good health.

Written as DNA, the CDR3 is TGTGCCAGCACCGAAGGGGGGATGAACACTGAAGCTTTCTTT. It is translated as CASTEGGMNTEAFF. This sequence joins TRBV5-5 and TRBJ1-1, with D tentatively TRBD1 (6 bases). The V gene lost 6 bases and the J gene lost 0 bases, with 12 bases spanning the gap. Germline-derived CDR1 and CDR2 are SGHKS and YYEKEE (reference sequence). The CDR3 is 14 amino acids.